This TCR beta chain was recorded in a study of Graves' ophthalmopathy and Graves' hyperthyroidism. Study-level points and caveats: As the model predicted ophthalmopathy progression, it achieved a sensitivity of less than 71% and a specificity of 72.22%. A model built from 13 signatures distinguished ophthalmopathy from stable hyperthyroidism with 87.88% sensitivity and 81.08% specificity.

This clonotype was found many times. Its antigen remains unidentified. Amplified material comprised TCR beta CDR3 regions derived from RNA transcripts. HTBI primers were used in a first-round RT-PCR, which preceded a second-round multiplex PCR. TCRdb passed the multiplex PCR reads through MiXCR, listing each CDR3 protein once. The sample yields fewer than 350,000 distinct CDR3 sequences, about a sixth seen once. Looked up from germline, CDR1 is KGHSH and CDR2 is LQKENI. Trimming left V 4 bases short and J 3 bases short, with 9 bases between. The CDR3 is 13 residues long. The gene calls are TRBV18 and TRBJ1-2; a weak D match, TRBD1 (6 bases). The clonotype originates from an adult man with Graves' ophthalmopathy. The sample taken for sequencing was peripheral blood. The CDR3 region is CASSLQGYYGYTF. CDR3 nucleotide sequence: TGTGCCAGCTCACTACAGGGCTACTATGGCTACACCTTC.